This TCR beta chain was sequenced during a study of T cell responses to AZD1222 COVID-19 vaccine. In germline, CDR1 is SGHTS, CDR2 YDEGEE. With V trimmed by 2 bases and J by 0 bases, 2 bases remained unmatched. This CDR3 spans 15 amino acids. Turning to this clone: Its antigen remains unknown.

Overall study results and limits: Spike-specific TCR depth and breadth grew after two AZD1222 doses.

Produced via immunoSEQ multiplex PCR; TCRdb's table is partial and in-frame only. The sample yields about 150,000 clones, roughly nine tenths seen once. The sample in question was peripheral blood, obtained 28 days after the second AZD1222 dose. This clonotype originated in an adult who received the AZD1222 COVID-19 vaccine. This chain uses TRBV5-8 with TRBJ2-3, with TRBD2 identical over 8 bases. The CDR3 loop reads CASSFGTRSTDTQYF. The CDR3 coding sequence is TGTGCCAGCAGCTTCGGGACTAGAAGCACAGATACGCAGTATTTT.